The next 30 T cell receptor beta chains were all read from a single sample in a study of blood T cell repertoires in COVID-19. Libraries were prepared by immunoSEQ multiplex PCR; TCRdb keeps only in-frame clonotypes and omits some of them. This table holds about 130,000 clones, over 80% found once. Sequences were obtained from PBMCs or T cells enriched from blood (not recorded which). The origin of the receptors is a man aged 25 to 45 who had recovered from COVID-19.

On this clone itself: The sample holds other DNA sequences that translate to the same CDR3. The chain is built from TRBV5-1 and TRBJ2-1, with D perhaps TRBD2 (5 bases). Germline loops: CDR1 SGHRS, CDR2 YFSETQ. CDR3 size: 13 residues. V lost 0 bases and J 7 bases, leaving 8 bases between the germline ends. In nucleotides, the CDR3 is TGCGCCAGCAGCTTGGCCGGGGTTAATGAGCAGTTCTTC. Translation gives CASSLAGVNEQFF.

The chain recombines TRBV3-1 (or the pseudogene TRBV3-2) with TRBJ2-2; 7 positions agree with TRBD2. There are 17 residues in the CDR3. Looked up from germline, CDR1 is LGHDT and CDR2 is YNNKEL (reference sequence). Losses at the gene ends were 4 bases for V and 4 bases for J; bases not matched to a gene: 12. The DNA of the CDR3 is TGTGCCAGCAGCCCGCTGGGAGTAGGGGAGGGCACCGGGGAGCTGTTTTTT. This sequence encodes CASSPLGVGEGTGELFF.

The V and J genes are TRBV4-1 and TRBJ1-2; 7 bases map to TRBD1. The junction had 4 bases not matched to a gene; V was cut back by 2 bases and J by 4 bases. CDR3 length: 14 amino acids. Looked up from germline, CDR1 is MGHRA and CDR2 is YSYEKL. Here the CDR3 DNA reads TGCGCCAGCAGCCAACAGACAGGGACCTATGGCTACACCTTC. Encoded protein: CASSQQTGTYGYTF.

The chain recombines TRBV30 with TRBJ2-1, with 15 bases identical to TRBD2. V shed 8 bases, J shed 9 bases, and the junction held 8 bases outside the gene matches. CDR1 and CDR2 from the germline V gene are GTSNPN and SVGIG (reference sequence). This CDR3 comprises 14 residues. CDR3 amino acids: CAHRTSGRAGEQFF. CDR3 nucleotide sequence: TGTGCCCACCGGACTAGCGGGAGGGCCGGTGAGCAGTTCTTC.

The genes are TRBV5-1 and TRBJ2-2, with 8 bases that match TRBD1. The length of the CDR3 is 16 residues. V shed 4 bases, J shed 5 bases, and the junction held 10 bases outside the gene matches. Looked up from germline, CDR1 is SGHRS and CDR2 is YFSETQ. This CDR3 reads CASSRAGTGSTGELFF. The CDR3 region has the DNA TGCGCCAGCAGCAGAGCAGGGACAGGTAGTACCGGGGAGCTGTTTTTT.

The chain joins TRBV19 to TRBJ2-4; 13 positions match TRBD2. This CDR3 has 17 amino acids. Trimming took 8 bases from V and 3 from J; bases not matched to a gene: 10. CDR1 and CDR2 (germline): LNHDA, SQIVND (reference sequence). CDR3 sequence (DNA): TGTGCCAGTGGACTAGCGGGAGATGCGGTGGGCAAAAACATTCAGTACTTC. Translating gives CASGLAGDAVGKNIQYF.

A few counts support this clone. V gene TRBV5-4 combines with J gene TRBJ1-4, with D perhaps TRBD1 (5 bases). This CDR3 is 13 amino acids long. Per the germline V gene, CDR1 is SGHNT and CDR2 is YYREEE (reference sequence). Trimming pared 5 bases from V and 6 bases from J, leaving 11 bases between. The CDR3 DNA sequence: TGTGCCAGCAGGACCGGAGGGGATGAAAAACTGTTTTTT. It codes for CASRTGGDEKLFF.

The chain links TRBV12-5 to TRBJ1-1; D is perhaps TRBD1 (5 bases). Between the trimmed V and J ends, which lost 0 bases and 3 bases, there was a span of 11 bases. Per the germline V gene, CDR1 is LGHNT and CDR2 is FRNRAP. The CDR3 spans 15 residues. The CDR3 nucleotides read TGTGCTAGTGGTTTGGTATATGGGGCAGACACTGAAGCTTTCTTT. Translated, it gives CASGLVYGADTEAFF. Filled out from reference TRBV12-5 and TRBJ1-1, the complete variable domain reads DARVTQTPRHKVTEMGQEVTMRCQPILGHNTVFWYRQTMMQGLELLAYFRNRAPLDDSGMPKDRFSAEMPDATLATLKIQPSEPRDSAVYFCASGLVYGADTEAFFGQGTRLTVV.

The chain employs TRBV19 and TRBJ2-7; 12 positions agree with TRBD2. Trimming cost V 9 bases and J 0 bases; bases outside gene matches: 6. CDR1 is LNHDA and CDR2 is SQIVND in the germline V gene (reference sequence). The CDR3 length is 15 residues. The CDR3 region has the DNA TGTGCCAGAAAACCGGGACTAGCGGGCTCCTACGAGCAGTACTTC. Encoded protein: CARKPGLAGSYEQYF.

This clone was seen only once. The CDR3 here is CASSPRDRLSGGETQYF. The CDR3 coding sequence is TGTGCCAGCAGCCCCCGTGATAGGTTAAGCGGGGGAGAGACCCAGTACTTC. The J gene is TRBJ2-5, the V gene TRBV7-9; TRBD2 aligns across 8 bases. This CDR3 is 17 amino acids long. CDR1 SEHNR and CDR2 FQNEAQ come from the germline V gene (reference sequence). Germline trimming cut 5 bases from V and 4 bases from J; bases unmatched to any gene: 15.

The chain combines TRBV6-5 with TRBJ2-2, with TRBD1 matching 7 bases. The CDR3 is 15 amino acids. Trimming took 6 bases from V and 0 from J; bases not matched to a gene: 4. The V gene's germline CDR1 is MNHEY and CDR2 SVGAGI. In nucleotides, the CDR3 is TGTGCCAGCAGCGGACAGGATCCGAACACCGGGGAGCTGTTTTTT. Its protein product is CASSGQDPNTGELFF.

The V and J genes are TRBV19 and TRBJ2-5; TRBD2 matches 12 bases. CDR3 size: 13 residues. Germline loops: CDR1 LNHDA, CDR2 SQIVND (reference sequence). The junction had 2 bases not matched to a gene; V was cut back by 5 bases and J by 7 bases. The CDR3 DNA reads TGTGCCAGTAGTCCGGGACTAGCGGGGACCCAGTACTTC. Protein product: CASSPGLAGTQYF.

The chain links TRBV10-1 to TRBJ2-2; 7 nucleotides agree with TRBD2. Trimming cost V 3 bases and J 0 bases; bases outside gene matches: 4. From germline, CDR1 is WNHNN and CDR2 SYGVQD (reference sequence). This CDR3 spans 16 amino acids. CDR3 protein: CASSDGLAANTGELFF. The CDR3 nucleotides read TGCGCCAGCAGTGATGGGCTAGCGGCGAACACCGGGGAGCTGTTTTTT.

The chain recombines TRBV6-5 with TRBJ1-3, with D unresolved. V gave up 7 bases and J gave up 4 bases, with 14 bases separating them. CDR1 is MNHEY, CDR2 SVGAGI, per germline. There are 14 residues in the CDR3. CDR3 protein: CASKEDPGGNTIYF. CDR3 sequence (DNA): TGTGCCAGCAAGGAAGACCCGGGGGGAAACACCATATATTTT.

This clone was seen more than once but under ten times. This chain connects TRBV12-3 or TRBV12-4 to TRBJ1-2; 8 nucleotides align to TRBD1. Losses at the gene ends were 5 bases for V and 8 bases for J; bases not matched to a gene: 7. The CDR3 contains 13 residues. CDR3 nucleotides: TGTGCCAGCAGTAGTACAGGGGGATACGGCTACACCTTC. Residues: CASSSTGGYGYTF.

This sequence joins TRBV6-5 and TRBJ2-7; weak D call: TRBD2 (6 bases). This CDR3 is built from 12 residues. The V gene lost 6 bases and the J gene lost 5 bases, with 11 bases spanning the gap. CDR1 MNHEY and CDR2 SVGAGI come from the germline V gene. CDR3 bases: TGTGCCAGCAGATGGGGGGTTCACGAGCAGTACTTC. It yields the protein CASRWGVHEQYF.

V and J are TRBV6-5 and TRBJ1-4, with 12 bases aligning to TRBD1. This CDR3 spans 14 amino acids. CDR1 and CDR2 (germline): MNHEY, SVGAGI. V shed 5 bases and J 9 bases; nucleotides not matched to a gene: 4. In DNA form, the CDR3 reads TGTGCCAGCAGTCCCGGGACAGGGGGCCAAAAACTGTTTTTT. Encoded protein: CASSPGTGGQKLFF.

DNA of the CDR3: TGTGCCACCAGTGATTTGCCAGCGGGAGTGGATGAGCAGTTCTTC. It encodes CATSDLPAGVDEQFF. The rearrangement links TRBV24-1 to TRBJ2-1; 8 bases map to TRBD2. V shed 0 bases and J 8 bases; nucleotides not matched to a gene: 5. The CDR3 runs to 15 residues. Germline V gene lookup returns CDR1 KGHDR and CDR2 SFDVKD.

The rearrangement links TRBV27 to TRBJ2-3, with D uncertain. The CDR3 has 16 amino acids. Germline CDR1 MNHEY, CDR2 SMNVEV (reference sequence). Trimming stripped 4 bases from V and 2 bases from J, with 16 bases between. For the CDR3, the DNA is TGTGCCAGCAGTTCACCGGCGGTTGGCGACACAGATACGCAGTATTTT. Amino acid sequence: CASSSPAVGDTDTQYF.

The V gene is TRBV4-2, the J gene TRBJ2-1, with TRBD2 matching over 9 bases. Per the germline V gene, CDR1 is LGHNA and CDR2 is YNFKEQ. V lost 7 bases and J lost 8; bases outside the gene matches: 9. The CDR3 consists of 14 residues. CDR3 DNA sequence: TGTGCCAGCACGCGCGGCGGGGGGGACGATGAGCAGTTCTTC. It translates to CASTRGGGDDEQFF.

This clone was seen only a few times. This rearrangement joins TRBV2 to TRBJ1-2; 10 bases agree with TRBD1. This CDR3 contains 15 residues. The V segment lost 3 bases and the J segment 4 bases; nucleotides outside the gene matches: 5. The germline CDR1 and CDR2 sequences are SNHLY and FYNNEI. CDR3 protein: CASSEIGTGVYGYTF. Here the CDR3 DNA reads TGTGCCAGCAGTGAGATCGGGACAGGGGTCTATGGCTACACCTTC.

The J gene is TRBJ2-7, the V gene TRBV5-6; D gene unclear. Trimming shortened V by 4 bases and J by 1 base, and 12 bases separated the two germline ends. Germline V gene data show CDR1 as SGHDT and CDR2 as YYEEEE. CDR3 size: 14 residues. The CDR3 region has the DNA TGTGCCAGCAGCCCGGAACCTAGTTCCTACGAGCAGTACTTC. This encodes CASSPEPSSYEQYF.

The V and J genes are TRBV2 and TRBJ2-7, with a weak D call TRBD2 (5 bases). Germline CDR1 and CDR2: SNHLY and FYNNEI. The germline V and J ends were trimmed by 2 bases and 7 bases, with 12 bases remaining between them. The CDR3 runs to 13 residues. DNA of the CDR3: TGTGCCAGCAGTGAAAGGTCTACGGGGGAGCAGTACGTC. Residues: CASSERSTGEQYV.

The chain joins TRBV7-8 to TRBJ2-3; 8 nucleotides agree with TRBD2. The CDR3 sequence is 15 residues long. From germline, CDR1 is SGHVS and CDR2 FQNEAQ. V dropped 0 bases and J dropped 6; count of bases not matched to a gene: 5. For the CDR3, the DNA is TGTGCCAGCAGCTTAGCAGCGGGGGCCGAGGATACGCAGTATTTT. Its translation: CASSLAAGAEDTQYF.

This sequence joins TRBV15 and TRBJ2-5, with 12 bases that match TRBD1. V lost 5 bases, J lost 4 bases, and 2 bases stayed unmatched. Germline lookup yields CDR1 LNHNV and CDR2 YYDKDF (reference sequence). This CDR3 has 14 residues. CDR3 sequence reads: CATSGTGGRETQYF. For the CDR3, the DNA is TGTGCCACCAGCGGGACAGGGGGCAGAGAGACCCAGTACTTC. Supplemented by reference TRBV15 and TRBJ2-5, the full variable domain reads DAMVIQNPRYQVTQFGKPVTLSCSQTLNHNVMYWYQQKSSQAPKLLFHYYDKDFNNEADTPDNFQSRRPNTSFCFLDIRSPGLGDTAMYLCATSGTGGRETQYFGPGTRLLVL.

The chain links TRBV2 to TRBJ1-2; 8 bases map to TRBD1. This CDR3 region has 14 residues. CDR1 is SNHLY and CDR2 is FYNNEI in the germline V gene. The trim removed 8 bases at V and 5 bases at J, leaving 10 bases unmatched. The chain's CDR3 is CASSRTGKDYGYTF. The CDR3 DNA reads as TGTGCCAGCTCCAGGACAGGGAAGGATTATGGCTACACCTTC.

A word on this clone: A junction boundary mismatches the germline segment, possibly from a read error. The chain recombines TRBV7-7 with TRBJ2-3, with D uncertain. The CDR3 has 13 residues. Germline V gene sequence: CDR1 SSHAT, CDR2 FNYEAQ (reference sequence). This CDR3 reads CASSPMTGDTQYF. The CDR3 nucleotides are TGTGCTAGCAGCCCAATGACTGGGGATACGCAGTATTTT.

The gene calls are TRBV6-2 or TRBV6-3 and TRBJ1-5; D uncertain. Between the trimmed V and J ends, which lost 2 bases and 9 bases, there was a span of 8 bases. The germline V gene encodes CDR1 MNHEY and CDR2 SVGEGT. The CDR3 runs to 12 residues. CDR3 amino acids: CASSYAGRPQHF. The CDR3 DNA is TGTGCCAGCAGTTACGCGGGTCGGCCCCAGCATTTT.

The rearrangement links TRBV9 to TRBJ2-2; weak D call: TRBD1 (6 bases). Per germline, CDR1 SGDLS and CDR2 YYNGEE. The CDR3 runs 15 residues. Trimming took 4 bases from V and 8 from J, leaving 18 bases between them. CDR3 protein: CASSSARRTGGELFF. CDR3 nucleotides: TGTGCCAGCAGCTCCGCTCGACGCACAGGGGGGGAGCTGTTTTTT.

This chain joins TRBV25-1 and TRBJ2-1, with D perhaps matching TRBD2 (5 bases). The CDR3 has 14 residues. Trimming shortened V by 2 bases and J by 6 bases, and 11 bases separated the two germline ends. Germline V gene sequence: CDR1 MGHDK, CDR2 SYGVNS. The CDR3 coding sequence is TGTGCCAGCAGTGAAGACGAGGGTGTCAATGAGCAGTTCTTC. Translated, it gives CASSEDEGVNEQFF. Complete variable domain (other parts from reference TRBV25-1 and TRBJ2-1): EADIYQTPRYLVIGTGKKITLECSQTMGHDKMYWYQQDPGMELHLIHYSYGVNSTEKGDLSSESTVSRIRTEHFPLTLESARPSHTSQYLCASSEDEGVNEQFFGPGTRLTVL.